These 5 T cell receptor beta chains were all obtained from the same sample, sequenced in a study of immune cell composition in non-small cell lung cancer. Profiled with immunoSEQ multiplex PCR; TCRdb holds only in-frame clones, not every one. The sample contains approximately 2,800 clones, 74% of which appear only once. The sequenced sample consisted of lung tumor tissue. All receptors derive from a human donor with non-small cell lung cancer.

V and J are TRBV30 and TRBJ2-7; D not certain. Trimming pared 0 bases from V and 4 bases from J, leaving 7 bases between. The CDR3 is 12 residues long. Per germline, CDR1 GTSNPN and CDR2 SVGIG (reference sequence). The CDR3 region is CAWSVNGYEQYF. CDR3 in DNA: TGTGCCTGGAGTGTAAACGGGTACGAGCAGTACTTC.

In its sample, this clone was seen a few times. CDR3 bases: TGCAGCGTCATTCCCCTGACAGGGGGCTCAGAGACCCAGTACTTC. It is translated as CSVIPLTGGSETQYF. The chain uses TRBV29-1 and TRBJ2-5, with 10 bases matching TRBD1. The CDR3 extends over 15 amino acids. After removal of 6 bases from V and 4 bases from J, the junction contained 11 bases not matched to a gene. Germline V CDR1 and CDR2: SQVTM, ANQGSEA.

V is TRBV19 and J is TRBJ1-2, with a tentative D call TRBD1 (5 bases). CDR3 length equals 15 residues. The V gene's germline CDR1 is LNHDA and CDR2 SQIVND (reference sequence). V lost 9 bases, J lost 0 bases, and 17 bases lay in between. DNA for the CDR3: TGTGCCAGCACATATGGGGGGGGAACTAACTATGGCTACACCTTC. This codes for CASTYGGGTNYGYTF.

The genes are TRBV9 and TRBJ2-2, with D possibly matching TRBD2 (7 bases). The CDR3 has 19 residues. V lost 3 bases to trimming and J lost 2 bases, with 23 bases between them. Germline loops: CDR1 SGDLS, CDR2 YYNGEE. The CDR3 DNA reads TGTGCCAGCAGCGGGTCGGAGGGGGGGGCGCTGCTAAACACCGGGGAGCTGTTTTTT. Its translation: CASSGSEGGALLNTGELFF.

This clone was detected a few times. The V call is TRBV19, the J call TRBJ2-7, with 9 bases identical to TRBD1. Trimming took 4 bases from V and 3 from J; bases not matched to a gene: 7. Germline V lookup: CDR1 LNHDA, CDR2 SQIVND (reference sequence). The CDR3 totals 15 residues. The CDR3: CASSKAGTGNYEQYF. CDR3 bases: TGTGCCAGTAGTAAAGCCGGGACAGGGAACTACGAGCAGTACTTC.